This entry lists 14 T cell receptor beta chains sequenced from one sample in a study of cytomegalovirus exposure and HLA in healthy donors. Produced via immunoSEQ multiplex PCR; TCRdb's table is partial and in-frame only. The repertoire includes roughly 120,000 clones, more than 70% of them detected once, and 4.9% sits in the top ten. Sample: PBMCs. The origin of the receptors is a man younger than 35 in good health and CMV-seronegative.

This clone was counted only a few times. V and J are TRBV14 and TRBJ1-1; D is unresolved. V was pared by 1 base and J by 0 bases, with 9 bases between. The CDR3 length is 15 residues. Germline V gives CDR1 SGHDN, CDR2 FVKESK. Written as DNA, the CDR3 is TGTGCCAGCAGCCAAGGCGGAGCACTGAACACTGAAGCTTTCTTT. It encodes CASSQGGALNTEAFF.

V usage is TRBV7-9 and J usage is TRBJ1-5, with unresolved D. This CDR3 has 14 amino acids. CDR1 and CDR2 from the germline V gene are SEHNR and FQNEAQ (reference sequence). V lost 2 bases, J lost 4 bases, and 9 bases lay in between. The CDR3 protein is CASSLYDGNQPQHF. CDR3 DNA sequence: TGTGCCAGCAGCTTATACGACGGGAATCAGCCCCAGCATTTT.

The chain employs TRBV5-1 and TRBJ1-4, with 9 bases lining up with TRBD1. The V gene's germline CDR1 is SGHRS and CDR2 YFSETQ. Germline trimming cut 4 bases from V and 0 bases from J; bases unmatched to any gene: 1. CDR3 length equals 15 residues. The CDR3 coding sequence is TGCGCCAGCAGCGGGACAGGGTCAACTAATGAAAAACTGTTTTTT. Its translation: CASSGTGSTNEKLFF.

DNA of the CDR3: TGTGCCAGCAGCCAAGATCCAGCGGGAGGGGGGGAGACCCAGTACTTC. It encodes CASSQDPAGGGETQYF. The chain combines TRBV4-2 with TRBJ2-5; 10 nucleotides align to TRBD2. CDR3 length: 16 residues. Germline trimming cut 0 bases from V and 5 bases from J; bases unmatched to any gene: 6. CDR1 LGHNA and CDR2 YNFKEQ come from the germline V gene.

V and J are TRBV11-3 and TRBJ2-3; D unresolved. V was trimmed by 1 base and J by 2 bases, leaving 4 bases between them. The CDR3 covers 13 residues. Germline V gene data show CDR1 as SGHNT and CDR2 as YENEEA. The CDR3 sequence: CASSLGATDTQYF. The CDR3 nucleotides read TGTGCCAGCAGCTTAGGGGCCACAGATACGCAGTATTTT. Looking up the rest from reference TRBV11-3 and TRBJ2-3 gives the full variable domain: EAGVVQSPRYKIIEKKQPVAFWCNPISGHNTLYWYLQNLGQGPELLIRYENEEAVDDSQLPKDRFSAERLKGVDSTLKIQPAELGDSAVYLCASSLGATDTQYFGPGTRLTVL.

The V call is TRBV6-5, the J call TRBJ2-3, with D perhaps TRBD1 (6 bases). CDR1 is MNHEY and CDR2 is SVGAGI in the germline V gene. The length of the CDR3 is 15 residues. V was shortened by 7 bases and J by 2 bases, with 16 bases between the two germline ends. The CDR3 loop reads CASIDRRGYTDTQYF. CDR3 sequence (DNA): TGTGCCAGCATAGACAGGCGAGGGTACACAGATACGCAGTATTTT.

The V call is TRBV9, the J call TRBJ2-5, with 8 positions matching TRBD1. CDR3 length equals 15 residues. J lost 1 base, V lost 3 bases, and 5 bases had no gene match. Germline assignment: CDR1 SGDLS and CDR2 YYNGEE. The CDR3 region is CASSGGGQVQETQYF. In DNA, the CDR3 is TGTGCCAGCAGCGGAGGGGGACAGGTCCAAGAGACCCAGTACTTC. Combining the CDR3 with reference TRBV9 and TRBJ2-5 gives the whole variable domain DSGVTQTPKHLITATGQRVTLRCSPRSGDLSVYWYQQSLDQGLQFLIQYYNGEERAKGNILERFSAQQFPDLHSELNLSSLELGDSALYFCASSGGGQVQETQYFGPGTRLLVL.

The chain uses TRBV5-5 and TRBJ2-7, with TRBD1 matching 7 bases. J gave up 10 bases and V 4 bases, and 5 bases lay outside the gene matches. The length of the CDR3 is 11 residues. Germline CDR1 is SGHKS and CDR2 is YYEKEE (reference sequence). CDR3 loop: CASSAGQAQYF. In DNA form, the CDR3 reads TGTGCCAGCAGCGCCGGACAGGCCCAGTACTTC.

The rearrangement links TRBV30 to TRBJ1-2; TRBD1 is a possible D gene (5 bases). The CDR3 contains 13 residues. The V gene's germline CDR1 is GTSNPN and CDR2 SVGIG (reference sequence). Trimming shortened V by 0 bases and J by 8 bases, and 13 bases separated the two germline ends. The CDR3 region has the DNA TGTGCCTGGAGTGTACGGGGGGAGGGCGGCTACACCTTC. This translates into CAWSVRGEGGYTF.

This chain uses TRBV5-1 with TRBJ1-1; 7 bases are shared with TRBD1. Germline lookup yields CDR1 SGHRS and CDR2 YFSETQ. J was trimmed by 4 bases and V by 0 bases; bases with no gene match: 3. The CDR3 spans 14 residues. The DNA of the CDR3 is TGCGCCAGCAGCTTGGACAGGGGTCGCACTGAAGCTTTCTTT. It is translated as CASSLDRGRTEAFF.

This sequence joins TRBV7-8 and TRBJ1-1; the match to TRBD1 covers 7 bases. CDR1 is SGHVS and CDR2 is FQNEAQ in the germline V gene. The CDR3 sequence is 16 residues long. Germline trimming cut 0 bases from V and 3 bases from J; bases unmatched to any gene: 7. CDR3 nucleotide sequence: TGTGCCAGCAGCTTAGCTGGTAGGGGGACAGACACTGAAGCTTTCTTT. Translated: CASSLAGRGTDTEAFF.

This chain links TRBV5-1 with TRBJ2-1; D possibly corresponds to TRBD2 (6 bases). The germline gives CDR1 SGHRS, CDR2 YFSETQ. The length of the CDR3 is 17 residues. Trimming cost V 5 bases and J 3 bases, with 21 bases left between them. CDR3 coding DNA: TGCGCCAGCAGTCCCCGTGGGGGGAGGATATTCTACAATGAGCAGTTCTTC. This encodes CASSPRGGRIFYNEQFF.

This chain links TRBV29-1 with TRBJ2-7; 13 nucleotides align to TRBD2. There are 15 residues in the CDR3. The germline V gene encodes CDR1 SQVTM and CDR2 ANQGSEA. In DNA, the CDR3 is TGCAGTGCATCCGCGGGGACTAGCGGGGCCTCCGAGCAGTACTTC. This encodes CSASAGTSGASEQYF.

This clone was observed once. This chain uses TRBV9 with TRBJ2-1; possible D gene TRBD2, 5 bases. Germline V gene sequence: CDR1 SGDLS, CDR2 YYNGEE. Between the trimmed V and J ends, which lost 0 bases and 4 bases, there was a span of 17 bases. This CDR3 region has 17 residues. Here the CDR3 DNA reads TGTGCCAGCAGCGTAGGCGGGTCCGGGTTTAGGTACAATGAGCAGTTCTTC. It specifies CASSVGGSGFRYNEQFF. Based on the CDR3 plus reference TRBV9 and TRBJ2-1, the full variable domain is DSGVTQTPKHLITATGQRVTLRCSPRSGDLSVYWYQQSLDQGLQFLIQYYNGEERAKGNILERFSAQQFPDLHSELNLSSLELGDSALYFCASSVGGSGFRYNEQFFGPGTRLTVL.